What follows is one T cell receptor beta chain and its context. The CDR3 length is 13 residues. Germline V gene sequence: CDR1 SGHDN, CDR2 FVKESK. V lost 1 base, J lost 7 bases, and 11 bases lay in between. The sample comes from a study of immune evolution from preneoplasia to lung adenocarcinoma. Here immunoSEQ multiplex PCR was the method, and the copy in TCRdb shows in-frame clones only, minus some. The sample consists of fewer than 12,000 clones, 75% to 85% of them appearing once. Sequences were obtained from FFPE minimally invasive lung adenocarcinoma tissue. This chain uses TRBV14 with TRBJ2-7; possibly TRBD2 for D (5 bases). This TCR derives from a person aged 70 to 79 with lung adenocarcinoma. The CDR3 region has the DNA TGTGCCAGCAGCCAAGGAGGGTCGAGGGAGCAGTACTTC. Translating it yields CASSQGGSREQYF.